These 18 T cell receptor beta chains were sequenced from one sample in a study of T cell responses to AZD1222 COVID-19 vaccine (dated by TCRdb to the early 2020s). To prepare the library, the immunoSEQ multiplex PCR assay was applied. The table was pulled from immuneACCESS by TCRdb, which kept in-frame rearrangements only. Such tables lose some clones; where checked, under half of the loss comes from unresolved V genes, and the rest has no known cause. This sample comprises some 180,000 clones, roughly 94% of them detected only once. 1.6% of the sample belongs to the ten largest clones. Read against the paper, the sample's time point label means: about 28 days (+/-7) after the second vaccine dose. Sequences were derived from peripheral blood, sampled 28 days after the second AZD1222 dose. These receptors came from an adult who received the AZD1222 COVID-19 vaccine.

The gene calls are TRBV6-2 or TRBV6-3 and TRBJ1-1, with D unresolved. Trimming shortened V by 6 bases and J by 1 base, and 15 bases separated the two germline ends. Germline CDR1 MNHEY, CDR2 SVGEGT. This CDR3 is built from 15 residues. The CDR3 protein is CASSLQLTKNTEAFF. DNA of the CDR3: TGTGCCAGCAGCCTACAACTAACCAAGAACACTGAAGCTTTCTTT.

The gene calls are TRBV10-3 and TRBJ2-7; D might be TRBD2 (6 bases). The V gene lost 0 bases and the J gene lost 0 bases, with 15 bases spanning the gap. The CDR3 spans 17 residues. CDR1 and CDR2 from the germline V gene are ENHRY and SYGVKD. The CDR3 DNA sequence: TGTGCCATCAGTGAGTCTGCCTTGCGGGGACTCTCCTACGAGCAGTACTTC. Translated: CAISESALRGLSYEQYF.

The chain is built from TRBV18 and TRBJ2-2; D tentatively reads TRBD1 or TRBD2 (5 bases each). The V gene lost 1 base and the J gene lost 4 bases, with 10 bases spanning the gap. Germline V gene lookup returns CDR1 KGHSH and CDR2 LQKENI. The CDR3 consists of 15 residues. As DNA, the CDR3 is TGTGCCAGCTCACCACGGGGGTTGAGCACCGGGGAGCTGTTTTTT. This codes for CASSPRGLSTGELFF.

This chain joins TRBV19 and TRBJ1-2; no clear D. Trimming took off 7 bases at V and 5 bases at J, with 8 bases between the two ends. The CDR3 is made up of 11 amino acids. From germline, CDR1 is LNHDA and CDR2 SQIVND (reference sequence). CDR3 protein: CASKAGYGYTF. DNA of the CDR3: TGTGCCAGTAAGGCAGGTTATGGCTACACCTTC.

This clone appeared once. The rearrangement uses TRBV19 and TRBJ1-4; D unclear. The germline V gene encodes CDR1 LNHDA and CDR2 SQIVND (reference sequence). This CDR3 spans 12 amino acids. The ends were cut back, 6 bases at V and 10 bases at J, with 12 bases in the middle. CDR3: CASSPTGGKLFF. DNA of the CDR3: TGTGCCAGTAGCCCGACCGGTGGAAAACTGTTTTTT.

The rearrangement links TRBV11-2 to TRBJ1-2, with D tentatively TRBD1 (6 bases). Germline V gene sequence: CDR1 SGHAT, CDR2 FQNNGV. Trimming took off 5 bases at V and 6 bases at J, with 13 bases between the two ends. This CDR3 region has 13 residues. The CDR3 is CASSRYREDGYTF. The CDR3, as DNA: TGTGCCAGCAGCCGTTACAGGGAGGATGGCTACACCTTC.

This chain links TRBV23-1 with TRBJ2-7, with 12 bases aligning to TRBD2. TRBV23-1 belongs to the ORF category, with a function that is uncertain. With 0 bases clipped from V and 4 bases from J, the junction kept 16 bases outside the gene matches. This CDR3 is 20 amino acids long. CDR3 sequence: CASSQSPSGRAPGARYEQYF. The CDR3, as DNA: TGCGCCAGCAGTCAATCACCTAGCGGGAGGGCCCCAGGCGCGCGATACGAGCAGTACTTC.

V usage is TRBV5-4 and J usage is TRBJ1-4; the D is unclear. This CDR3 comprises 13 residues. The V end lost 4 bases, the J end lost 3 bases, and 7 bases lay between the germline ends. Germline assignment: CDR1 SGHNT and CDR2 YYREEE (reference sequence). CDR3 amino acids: CASSAKPNEKLFF. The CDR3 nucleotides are TGTGCCAGCAGCGCTAAGCCTAATGAAAAACTGTTTTTT. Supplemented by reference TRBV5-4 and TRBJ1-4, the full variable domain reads ETGVTQSPTHLIKTRGQQVTLRCSSQSGHNTVSWYQQALGQGPQFIFQYYREEENGRGNFPPRFSGLQFPNYSSELNVNALELDDSALYLCASSAKPNEKLFFGSGTQLSVL.

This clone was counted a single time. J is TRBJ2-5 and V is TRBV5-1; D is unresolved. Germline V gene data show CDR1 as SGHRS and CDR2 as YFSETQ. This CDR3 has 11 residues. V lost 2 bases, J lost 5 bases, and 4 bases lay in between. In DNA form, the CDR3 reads TGCGCCAGCAGCTTAAGGGAGACCCAGTACTTC. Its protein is CASSLRETQYF.

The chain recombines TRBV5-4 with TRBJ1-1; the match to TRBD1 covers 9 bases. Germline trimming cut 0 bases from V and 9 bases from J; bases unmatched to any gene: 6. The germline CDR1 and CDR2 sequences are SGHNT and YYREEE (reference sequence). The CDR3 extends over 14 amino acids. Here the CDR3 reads CASSLGDRASKAFF. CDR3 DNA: TGTGCCAGCAGCTTGGGGGACAGGGCGTCCAAAGCTTTCTTT.

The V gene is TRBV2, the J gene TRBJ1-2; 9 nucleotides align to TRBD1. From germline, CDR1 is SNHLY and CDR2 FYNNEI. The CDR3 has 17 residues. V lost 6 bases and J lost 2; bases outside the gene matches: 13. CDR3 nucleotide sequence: TGTGCCAGCAGGCGTTCTATAACGACAGGGGGGAACTATGGCTACACCTTC. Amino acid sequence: CASRRSITTGGNYGYTF.

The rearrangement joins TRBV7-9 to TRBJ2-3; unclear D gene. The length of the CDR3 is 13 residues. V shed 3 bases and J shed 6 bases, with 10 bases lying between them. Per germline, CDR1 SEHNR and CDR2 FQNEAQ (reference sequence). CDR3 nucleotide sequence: TGTGCCAGCAGCTTTCCGAATAGGGATACGCAGTATTTT. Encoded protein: CASSFPNRDTQYF.

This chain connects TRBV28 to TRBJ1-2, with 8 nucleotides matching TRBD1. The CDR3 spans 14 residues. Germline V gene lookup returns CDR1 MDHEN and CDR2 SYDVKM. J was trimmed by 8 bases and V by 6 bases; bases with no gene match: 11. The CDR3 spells CASSPAGGARGYTF. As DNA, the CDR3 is TGTGCCAGCAGCCCTGCAGGGGGCGCCCGGGGCTACACCTTC.

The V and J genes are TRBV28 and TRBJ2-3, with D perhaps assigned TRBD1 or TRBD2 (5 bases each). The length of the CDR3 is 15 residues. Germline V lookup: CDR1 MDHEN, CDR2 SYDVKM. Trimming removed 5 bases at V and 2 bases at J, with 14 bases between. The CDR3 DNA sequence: TGTGCCAGCAGTCTCGGAGCAGGGACCACAGATACGCAGTATTTT. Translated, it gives CASSLGAGTTDTQYF.

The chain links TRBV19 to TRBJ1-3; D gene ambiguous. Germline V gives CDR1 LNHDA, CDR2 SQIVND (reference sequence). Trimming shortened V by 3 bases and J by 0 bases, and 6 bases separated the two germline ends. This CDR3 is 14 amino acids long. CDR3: CASSIRSSGNTIYF. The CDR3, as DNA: TGTGCCAGTAGTATCAGGAGCTCTGGAAACACCATATATTTT. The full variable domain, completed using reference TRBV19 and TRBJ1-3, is DGGITQSPKYLFRKEGQNVTLSCEQNLNHDAMYWYRQDPGQGLRLIYYSQIVNDFQKGDIAEGYSVSREKKESFPLTVTSAQKNPTAFYLCASSIRSSGNTIYFGEGSWLTVV.

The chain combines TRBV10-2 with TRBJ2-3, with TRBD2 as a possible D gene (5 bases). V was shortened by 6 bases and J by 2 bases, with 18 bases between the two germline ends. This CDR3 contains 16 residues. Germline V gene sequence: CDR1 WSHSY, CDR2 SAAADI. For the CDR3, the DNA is TGCGCCAGCAGCCCCGGTCTAGCCACACCCACAGATACGCAGTATTTT. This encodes CASSPGLATPTDTQYF.

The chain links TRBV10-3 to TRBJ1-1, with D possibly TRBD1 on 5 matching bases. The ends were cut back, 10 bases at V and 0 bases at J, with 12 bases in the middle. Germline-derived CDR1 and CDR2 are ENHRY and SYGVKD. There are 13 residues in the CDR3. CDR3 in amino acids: CATRDNLNTEAFF. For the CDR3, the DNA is TGTGCCACCAGGGATAACCTGAACACTGAAGCTTTCTTT.

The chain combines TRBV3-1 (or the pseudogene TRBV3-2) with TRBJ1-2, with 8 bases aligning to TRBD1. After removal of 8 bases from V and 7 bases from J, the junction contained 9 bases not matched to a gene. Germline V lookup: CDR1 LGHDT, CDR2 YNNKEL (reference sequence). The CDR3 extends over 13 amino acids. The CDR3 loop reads CASLDRGMRGYTF. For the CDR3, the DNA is TGTGCCAGCCTTGACAGGGGTATGCGTGGCTACACCTTC.